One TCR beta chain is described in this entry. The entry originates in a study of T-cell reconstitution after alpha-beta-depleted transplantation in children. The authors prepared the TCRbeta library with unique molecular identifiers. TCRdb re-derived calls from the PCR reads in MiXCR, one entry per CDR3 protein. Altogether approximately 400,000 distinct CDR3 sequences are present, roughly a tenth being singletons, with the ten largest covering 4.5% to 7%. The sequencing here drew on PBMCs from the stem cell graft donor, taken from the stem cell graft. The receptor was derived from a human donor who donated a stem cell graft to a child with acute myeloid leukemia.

CDR3 nucleotides: TGTGCCAGCAGCGCCAGCAGGGGGGGGGGCGAGCAGTACTTC. Translation gives CASSASRGGGEQYF. The chain joins TRBV7-2 to TRBJ2-7; TRBD1 or TRBD2 may be the D gene (7 bases each). This CDR3 contains 14 residues. CDR1 and CDR2 from the germline V gene are SGHTA and FQGNSA. V was clipped by 5 bases and J by 6 bases, with 17 bases between them.